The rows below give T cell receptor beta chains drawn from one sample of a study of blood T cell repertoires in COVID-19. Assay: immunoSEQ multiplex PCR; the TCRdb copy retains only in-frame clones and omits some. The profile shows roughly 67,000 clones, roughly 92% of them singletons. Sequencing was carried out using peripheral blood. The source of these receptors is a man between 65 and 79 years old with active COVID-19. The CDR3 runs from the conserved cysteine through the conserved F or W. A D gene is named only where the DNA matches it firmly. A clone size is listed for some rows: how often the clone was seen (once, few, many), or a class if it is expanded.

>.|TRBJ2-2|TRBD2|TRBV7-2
TGTGCCAGCAGCCAAGCGGGGGGGTATGTCGGGGAGCTGTTTTTT
CASSQAGGYVGELFF
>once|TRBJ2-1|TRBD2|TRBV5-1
TGCGCCAGCAGCTTGGCCGTTCTCGGGGGGTCGGGCAATGAGCAGTTCTTC
CASSLAVLGGSGNEQFF
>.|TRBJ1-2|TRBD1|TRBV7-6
TGTGCCAGCAGCTTGAGACAGGGGGATGGCTACACCTTC
CASSLRQGDGYTF
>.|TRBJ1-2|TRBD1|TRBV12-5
TGTGCTAGTGGTCCAGGGACAGGGTCCTATGGCTACACCTTC
CASGPGTGSYGYTF
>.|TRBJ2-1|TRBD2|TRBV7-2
TGTGCCAGCAGCTTAGCGAGCGGGGACAATGAGCAGTTCTTC
CASSLASGDNEQFF
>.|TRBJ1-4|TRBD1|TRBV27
TGTGCCAGCAGTTTAAAGGGACAGGGGAGCGAAAAACTGTTTTTT
CASSLKGQGSEKLFF
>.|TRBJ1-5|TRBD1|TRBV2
TGTGCCAGCAGAGAGGGACAGGGACCATGGCCCCAGCATTTT
CASREGQGPWPQHF
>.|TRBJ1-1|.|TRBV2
TGTGCCAGCAGTGTGGGGACAAGCCGAAACACTGAAGCTTTCTTT
CASSVGTSRNTEAFF
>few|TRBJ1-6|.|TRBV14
TGTGCCAGCAGCCCCAGGGCTGTATATAATTCACCCCTCCACTTT
CASSPRAVYNSPLHF
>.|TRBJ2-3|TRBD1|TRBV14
TGTGCCAGTACTACCGTGGCCGGGACAGGCACAGATACGCAGTATTTT
CASTTVAGTGTDTQYF
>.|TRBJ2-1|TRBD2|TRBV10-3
TGTGCCATCAGTGAGTCTGGCGGGGGTTTCTACAATGAGCAGTTCTTC
CAISESGGGFYNEQFF
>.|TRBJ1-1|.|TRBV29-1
TGCAGCGTTGGTCCCGGGGGGGACACTGAAGCTTTCTTT
CSVGPGGDTEAFF
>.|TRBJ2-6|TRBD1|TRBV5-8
TGTGCCAGCAGCTTCCGGACAGGGTCTGGGGCCAACGTCCTGACTTTC
CASSFRTGSGANVLTF
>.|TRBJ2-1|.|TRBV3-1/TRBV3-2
TGTGCCAGCAGCCCCCTGAGTTCCTACAATGAGCAGTTCTTC
CASSPLSSYNEQFF
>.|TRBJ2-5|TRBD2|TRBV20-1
TGCAGTGCTAGTTCGTCTAGCGGTTACCAAGAGACCCAGTACTTC
CSASSSSGYQETQYF
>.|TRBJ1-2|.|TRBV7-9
TGTGCCAGCAGCCTCAGACAGGATGGCTACACCTTC
CASSLRQDGYTF
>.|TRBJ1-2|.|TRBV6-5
TGTGCCAGCGGGGCGGTCCCGGCCGGGGGCTACACCTTC
CASGAVPAGGYTF
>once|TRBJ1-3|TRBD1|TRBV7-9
TGTGCCAGCAGCTTAGATCGGGCAGGGGGGTCTGGAAACACCATATATTTT
CASSLDRAGGSGNTIYF
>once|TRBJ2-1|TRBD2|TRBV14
TGTGCCAGCAGTCAAGTAGCGGGGGGGCCACGTTACAATGAGCAGTTCTTC
CASSQVAGGPRYNEQFF
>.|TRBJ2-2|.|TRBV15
TGTGCCACCAGCAGGACAAAGAACACCGGGGAGCTGTTTTTT
CATSRTKNTGELFF
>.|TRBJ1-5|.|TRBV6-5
TGTGCCAGCAGCCGCCGGGGCGGGGGCAATCAGCCCCAGCATTTT
CASSRRGGGNQPQHF
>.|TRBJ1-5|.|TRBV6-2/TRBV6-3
TGTGCCAGCAGTTCGAGCCACGGGGGTGGCAATCAGCCCCAGCATTTT
CASSSSHGGGNQPQHF
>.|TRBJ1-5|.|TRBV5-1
TGCGCCAGCAGCTTACGGGTCAATCAGCCCCAGCATTTT
CASSLRVNQPQHF
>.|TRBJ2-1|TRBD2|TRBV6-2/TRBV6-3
TGTGCCAGCAGCGACCTCACTAGCGTTTACAATGAGCAGTTCTTC
CASSDLTSVYNEQFF
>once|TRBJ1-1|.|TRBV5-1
TGCGCCAGCAGCCCGGGGGGCGGCGGACGGACTGAAGCTTTCTTT
CASSPGGGGRTEAFF
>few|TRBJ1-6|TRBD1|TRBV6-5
TGTGCCAGCAGTTACACCGGGACAGGGAATAATTCACCCCTCCACTTT
CASSYTGTGNNSPLHF
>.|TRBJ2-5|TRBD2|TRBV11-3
TGTGCCAGCAGCTGGCCCGGACTAGCGGGGGGGCGAGAGACCCAGTACTTC
CASSWPGLAGGRETQYF
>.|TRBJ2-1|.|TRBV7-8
TGTGCCAGCAGCTTAAACCTACGGGGTGAGCAGTTCTTC
CASSLNLRGEQFF
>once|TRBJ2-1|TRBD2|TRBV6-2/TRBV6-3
TGTGCCGGCAGCCCTAGCGGGGCAAGCTCCTACAATGAGCAGTTCTTC
CAGSPSGASSYNEQFF
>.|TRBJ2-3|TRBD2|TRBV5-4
TGTGCCAGCAGCCTCAGCGGGACCTACACAGATACGCAGTATTTT
CASSLSGTYTDTQYF
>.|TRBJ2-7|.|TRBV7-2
TGTGCCAGCAGTTCGAGCGGCAGGCACGAGCAGTACTTC
CASSSSGRHEQYF
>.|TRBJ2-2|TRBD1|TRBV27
TGTGCCAGCAGTCCGGGGACAGCTCCGAACACCGGGGAGCTGTTTTTT
CASSPGTAPNTGELFF
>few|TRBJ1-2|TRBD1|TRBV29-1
TGCAGCGCAGGACAGGGGGTCTCCTATGGCTACACCTTC
CSAGQGVSYGYTF
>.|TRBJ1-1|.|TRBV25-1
TGTGCCAGCAGTGAACTAGCGGTCACTGAAGCTTTCTTT
CASSELAVTEAFF
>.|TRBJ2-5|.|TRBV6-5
TGTGCCAGCAGGATAGGGGAAGAGACCCAGTACTTC
CASRIGEETQYF
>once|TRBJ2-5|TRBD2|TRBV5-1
TGCGCCAGCAGTAGCAGCCAGGGAGGGCGAGAGACCCAGTACTTC
CASSSSQGGRETQYF
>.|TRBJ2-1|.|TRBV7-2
TGTGCCAGCAGCTCAGTAAGCGTTTCCTACAATGAGCAGTTCTTC
CASSSVSVSYNEQFF
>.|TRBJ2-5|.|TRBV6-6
TGTGCCAGCAGTTACGAACTAGGAGGGGAGACCCAGTACTTC
CASSYELGGETQYF
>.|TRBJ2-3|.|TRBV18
TGTGCCAGCTACACTTCAACAGGGCCTACAGATACGCAGTATTTT
CASYTSTGPTDTQYF
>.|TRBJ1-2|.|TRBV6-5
TGTGCCAGCAGACGTACAGAGAACTATGGCTACACCTTC
CASRRTENYGYTF
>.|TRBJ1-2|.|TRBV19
TGTGCCAGTAGTCCAGGGACTCTCTATGGCTACACCTTC
CASSPGTLYGYTF
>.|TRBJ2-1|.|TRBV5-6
TGTGCCAGCAGCTTGGCCGGGACAACCAACTCCTACAATGAGCAGTTCTTC
CASSLAGTTNSYNEQFF
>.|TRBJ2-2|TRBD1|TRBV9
TGTGCCAGCAGCATCACAGGGGTTACCGGGGAGCTGTTTTTT
CASSITGVTGELFF
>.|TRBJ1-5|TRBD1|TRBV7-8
TGTGCCAGCAGCTCTGCAGGGGGAGGCCAGCCCCAGCATTTT
CASSSAGGGQPQHF
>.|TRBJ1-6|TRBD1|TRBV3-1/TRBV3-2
TGTGCCAGCAGCCATTGGACAGGCAATTCACCCCTCCACTTT
CASSHWTGNSPLHF
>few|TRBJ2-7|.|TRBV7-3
TGTGCCAGCAGCCAAGCCAATGCGGGACTTCTCGAGCAGTACTTC
CASSQANAGLLEQYF
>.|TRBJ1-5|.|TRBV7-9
TGTGCCAGCAGCTTAGATGGGGCCGGGCAGCCCCAGCATTTT
CASSLDGAGQPQHF
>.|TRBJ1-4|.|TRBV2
TGTGCCAGCAGCGGTTGGCGGGGCTCGACAGAAAAACTGTTTTTT
CASSGWRGSTEKLFF
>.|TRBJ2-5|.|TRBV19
TGTGCCAGTAATCCCAGGGACCAAGAGACCCAGTACTTC
CASNPRDQETQYF
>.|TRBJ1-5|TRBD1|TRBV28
TGTGCCAGCAGACGTGCAGGGGGATTGGGCAATCAGCCCCAGCATTTT
CASRRAGGLGNQPQHF
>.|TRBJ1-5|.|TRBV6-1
TGTGCCAGCAGTGAGGGTCCGACAAGGCAGCCCCAGCATTTT
CASSEGPTRQPQHF
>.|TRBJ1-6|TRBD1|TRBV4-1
TGCGCCAGCAGAATCGGACAGGATAATTCACCCCTCCACTTT
CASRIGQDNSPLHF
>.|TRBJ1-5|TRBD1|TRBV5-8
TGTGCCAGCGGAACCACAGGGGGACAATTCAATCAGCCCCAGCATTTT
CASGTTGGQFNQPQHF
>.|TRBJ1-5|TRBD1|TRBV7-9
TGTGCCAGCAGCCCGACAGGGGATAGCAATCAGCCCCAGCATTTT
CASSPTGDSNQPQHF
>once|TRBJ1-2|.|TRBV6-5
TGTGCCAGCAGTATGGGGGGTGGCTACACCTTC
CASSMGGGYTF
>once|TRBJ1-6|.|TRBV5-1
TGCGCCAGCAGTTCACAGGGCCCAGGCTCACCCCTCCACTTT
CASSSQGPGSPLHF
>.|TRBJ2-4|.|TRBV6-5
TGTGCCAGCAGTTTGTCGGGAATTGGGTCCAAAAACATTCAGTACTTC
CASSLSGIGSKNIQYF
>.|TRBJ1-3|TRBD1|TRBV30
TGTGCCTGGAGTAAACAGGGGGCGAACACCATATATTTT
CAWSKQGANTIYF